Sequencing of this T cell receptor (beta chain) was carried out in a study of T cell therapy after organ transplantation (dated by TCRdb to between 2018 and 2021). Regarding the complete study: The therapy products consisted of autologous CMV-specific T cells grown in vitro for around 2 weeks using a peptide pool of 30 HLA class I and II CMV epitopes. Long-term post-therapy samples were available for only about 80% of the 10 patients. Among the ten patients, eight were classed as clinical responders, while two were classed as nonresponders. Each patient got up to 6 T cell doses, given every 2 weeks, and was then monitored for around 28 weeks after finishing therapy. Long-term post-therapy blood samples were collected 20 to 29 weeks after completion of therapy. Patients received a median of 1.92 x 10^8 CMV-specific T cells across 2 to 6 intravenous infusions. This study was a follow-up analysis of the TRBV repertoire from an open-label phase I trial that tested autologous CMV-specific adoptive T cell therapy in people who had received solid-organ transplants.

With regard to this clone: Its antigen is unknown. No base-level quality is on record; no much larger clone is a single base apart.

TRB CDR3 regions were amplified from genomic DNA with the immunoSEQ two-step, bias-controlled multiplex PCR assay. CDR3 libraries were sequenced on an Illumina NextSeq 500. Per the authors' processing: The immunoSEQ Analyzer platform was used for the initial alignment and bioinformatics, which included bias normalization against synthetic CDR3 analogs. Annotation of V, D and J genes was based on the definitions in the IMGT database. Additional TRBV analyses were carried out with default settings in VDJtools version 1.1.10 and the R package tcR version 2.2.1.11. GLIPH analysis was done using default settings in version 1.0. Significant clonotype frequency changes were tested by 2-sided binomial test with Benjamini-Hochberg correction (alpha = 0.01) in CDR3 sequences with at least 5 reads. The clones in this table, taken by TCRdb from immuneACCESS, are in-frame only. Not every clone is retained; where verified, under half of the shortfall comes from an unresolved V gene, and the cause of the rest is unknown. For V, J and clone size, that table is used; D and trimming come from the DNA. Across this sample there are 15,000 or so clones, with over 75% seen only once. Clones ranked in the top ten supply roughly a third of the sample.

Findings and caveats that apply to the study as a whole: Assessment of confounders such as concurrent antirejection and antiviral medications was prevented by the small cohort. Fold change in CD8 clonality after therapy was inversely correlated with pretherapy clonality, suggesting that less biased repertoires were more receptive to remodeling. Before therapy, nonresponders had marked clonal expansions, and after therapy the repertoires of nonresponders changed only minimally. Few detected expansions in nonresponders may reflect reduced sample coverage from poor CD8+ T cell yield. Reconstitution after therapy appeared to involve both transferred clonotypes and endogenous clonotypes that were not detected in the therapy products.

Reading from cysteine to phenylalanine, the CDR3 counts 19 amino acids. The entry retains the CDR3 DNA only, 57 bases that are in frame from base 1. The CDR1 and CDR2 encoded by the germline V gene (reference sequence) are LNHDA and SQIVND. V gives up 4 bases and J gives up 0 bases, and the segment between their germline ends measures 22 bases. Read against the paper, the sample's time point label means: 20-29 weeks after completion of therapy. The patients had received solid-organ transplants and had cytomegalovirus that was drug-resistant/recurrent. Ten trial participants were selected for repertoire analysis based on availability of post-therapy peripheral blood mononuclear cells. Viable CD3+CD8+CD4- lymphocytes were sorted from PBMCs on a BD FACSAria III. The Qiagen DNeasy Kit was used to extract genomic DNA from sorted cells.

The specimen comprised CD8+ T cells from blood, sampled after autologous CMV-specific T cell therapy. The chain was built from TRBV19 and TRBJ1-5; TRBD1 might be the D gene, on 5 matching bases. The TCR originated in a human patient who had received a solid organ transplant and had CMV disease. Following a transplant, a fraction of the T cells may be traceable to the graft donor. The CDR3 reads as follows: CASSNLQASGGYSNQPQHF. The bases read TGTGCCAGTAGTAATTTACAGGCAAGCGGAGGGTATAGCAATCAGCCCCAGCATTTT.